The rows below give T cell receptor beta chains drawn from one sample of a study of T-cell reconstitution after alpha-beta-depleted transplantation in children. TCRdb re-called the PCR reads through MiXCR, storing one row per CDR3 protein. The sample holds fewer than 400,000 distinct CDR3 sequences, approximately 23% seen once. The source material was PBMCs, mostly from graft donor cells, sampled 180 days after TCRalphabeta/CD19-depleted stem cell transplant. These receptors were obtained from a male patient younger than 18 who had a stem cell transplant for acute lymphoblastic leukemia, so the T cells may come from the graft donor. Each CDR3 is given with its conserved first and last residue. D genes are given only for firm matches. Clone size is given for some rows only: seen once, a few or many times, or a class if the clone is expanded.

CDR3aa	CDR3nt	abundance	d_gene	v_gene	j_gene	len
CASNGGQGSNQPQHF	TGTGCCAGTAATGGGGGTCAGGGAAGCAATCAGCCCCAGCATTTT	once	NA	TRBV19	TRBJ1-5	15
CSARDLFANYEQYF	TGCAGTGCTAGAGATCTCTTCGCGAACTACGAGCAGTACTTC	NA	NA	TRBV20-1	TRBJ2-7	14
CASSLSGLTAGVNYGYTF	TGTGCCAGCAGCTTATCCGGTTTGACAGCAGGAGTTAACTATGGCTACACCTTC	few	NA	TRBV11-1	TRBJ1-2	18
CASSEYGTSMETQYF	TGTGCCAGCAGTGAATATGGGACTAGTATGGAGACCCAGTACTTC	few	TRBD2	TRBV25-1	TRBJ2-5	15
CASSLGWAVSTEAFF	TGCGCCAGCAGCTTGGGGTGGGCGGTAAGCACTGAAGCTTTCTTT	NA	NA	TRBV5-1	TRBJ1-1	15
CASSFGQANYGYTF	TGTGCCAGCAGTTTTGGACAGGCTAACTATGGCTACACCTTC	few	TRBD1	TRBV12-3/TRBV12-4	TRBJ1-2	14
CASSYNGQGAKNIQYF	TGCGCCAGCAGTTATAATGGACAGGGAGCCAAAAACATTCAGTACTTC	NA	TRBD1	TRBV5-1	TRBJ2-4	16
CASSPGTSGSRYNEQFF	TGTGCCAGCAGTCCCGGGACTAGCGGGAGCCGCTACAATGAGCAGTTCTTC	NA	TRBD2	TRBV12-3/TRBV12-4	TRBJ2-1	17
CASRAGGYYEQYF	TGTGCCAGCAGGGCAGGGGGCTACTACGAGCAGTACTTC	NA	TRBD1	TRBV12-3/TRBV12-4	TRBJ2-7	13
CASSLTHGNEQFF	TGTGCCAGCAGCTTAACCCACGGGAATGAGCAGTTCTTC	few	NA	TRBV7-2	TRBJ2-1	13
CACSRLAGGTYEQYF	TGTGCCTGCTCAAGACTAGCGGGAGGTACCTACGAGCAGTACTTC	NA	TRBD2	TRBV4-2	TRBJ2-7	15
CASSSWDRGSHEQYF	TGTGCCAGCAGCTCTTGGGACAGGGGGTCCCACGAGCAGTACTTC	few	TRBD1	TRBV13	TRBJ2-7	15
CASSRTGQSSYEQYF	TGTGCCAGCAGTCGGACGGGACAGAGCTCCTACGAGCAGTACTTC	NA	TRBD1	TRBV2	TRBJ2-7	15
CSARREGNYEQYF	TGCAGTGCTAGAAGGGAAGGAAATTACGAGCAGTACTTC	NA	NA	TRBV20-1	TRBJ2-7	13
CASKTDRQVGYTF	TGTGCCAGCAAGACGGACAGGCAGGTTGGCTACACCTTC	NA	TRBD1	TRBV12-3/TRBV12-4	TRBJ1-2	13
CSARGLAGLTYEQYF	TGCAGTGCTAGGGGTCTGGCGGGACTCACCTACGAGCAGTACTTC	NA	NA	TRBV20-1	TRBJ2-7	15
CASSFVRGNEQFF	TGTGCCAGCAGCTTCGTGCGGGGGAATGAGCAGTTCTTC	NA	TRBD2	TRBV4-2	TRBJ2-1	13
CSVEGGGAVSGSTIYF	TGCAGCGTTGAAGGTGGAGGTGCAGTTTCTGGAAGCACCATATATTTT	NA	NA	TRBV29-1	TRBJ1-3	16
CCARAGGGFSNQPQHF	TGCTGTGCTAGAGCCGGAGGGGGATTTAGCAATCAGCCCCAGCATTTT	NA	NA	TRBV20-1	TRBJ1-5	16
CASSGRDRFNEKLFF	TGTGCCAGCAGCGGGCGGGACAGGTTTAATGAAAAACTGTTTTTT	few	TRBD1	TRBV7-9	TRBJ1-4	15
CASSPRAQGNTGELFF	TGTGCCAGCAGCCCTCGAGCCCAGGGGAACACCGGGGAGCTGTTTTTT	few	NA	TRBV7-3	TRBJ2-2	16
CASSLEGQISYNSPLHF	TGTGCCAGCAGCTTAGAGGGGCAGATCTCCTATAATTCACCCCTCCACTTT	few	NA	TRBV7-6	TRBJ1-6	17
CASSGGDRYEQYF	TGCGCCAGCAGCGGCGGGGACCGGTACGAGCAGTACTTC	many	NA	TRBV5-1	TRBJ2-7	13
CASSLGQGLSEQYF	TGTGCCAGCAGTTTAGGACAGGGTCTGAGCGAGCAGTACTTC	NA	TRBD1	TRBV27	TRBJ2-7	14
CSAASGGETQYF	TGCAGCGCGGCTAGTGGCGGAGAGACCCAGTACTTC	NA	NA	TRBV29-1	TRBJ2-5	12
CASSLFQRTDTQYF	TGTGCCAGCAGCTTATTCCAGCGGACAGATACGCAGTATTTT	NA	NA	TRBV11-2	TRBJ2-3	14
CASSPTRQSPSTDTQYF	TGTGCCAGCTCACCTACTCGGCAGTCCCCTAGCACAGATACGCAGTATTTT	few	NA	TRBV18	TRBJ2-3	17
CATSDPRLYNEQFF	TGTGCCACCAGTGATCCCCGACTGTACAATGAGCAGTTCTTC	many	NA	TRBV24-1	TRBJ2-1	14
CASSPRTSGSYEQYF	TGTGCCAGCAGCCCAAGGACTAGCGGCTCCTACGAGCAGTACTTC	few	TRBD2	TRBV7-2	TRBJ2-7	15
CASSLGGPTEAFF	TGTGCCAGCAGTCTCGGAGGGCCCACTGAAGCTTTCTTT	NA	NA	TRBV12-3/TRBV12-4	TRBJ1-1	13
CASSRLAGVYEQYF	TGTGCCAGCAGCCGACTAGCGGGAGTTTACGAGCAGTACTTC	few	TRBD2	TRBV7-9	TRBJ2-7	14
CASSFPAGGLNTEAFF	TGCGCCAGCAGCTTCCCGGCAGGGGGCTTGAACACTGAAGCTTTCTTT	NA	TRBD1	TRBV5-1	TRBJ1-1	16
CASDRPVGYIEAFF	TGTGCCAGCGATCGCCCGGTAGGGTATATTGAAGCTTTCTTT	NA	NA	TRBV13	TRBJ1-1	14
CASSVEWEPISTDTQYF	TGTGCCAGCAGCGTAGAATGGGAACCGATTAGCACAGATACGCAGTATTTT	few	NA	TRBV9	TRBJ2-3	17
CASSLRGYGYTF	TGTGCCAGCAGCTTACGCGGCTATGGCTACACCTTC	many	NA	TRBV5-6	TRBJ1-2	12
CSVVTGGAFF	TGCAGCGTAGTTACAGGGGGAGCTTTCTTT	NA	TRBD1	TRBV29-1	TRBJ1-1	10
CASSQDRDSSTDTQYF	TGTGCCAGCAGCCAGGACAGGGATTCTAGCACAGATACGCAGTATTTT	few	TRBD1	TRBV5-8	TRBJ2-3	16
CASSLTGTGGQPQHF	TGTGCCAGCAGCTTGACCGGGACAGGGGGTCAGCCCCAGCATTTT	few	TRBD1	TRBV7-2	TRBJ1-5	15
CATSESGRRSTDTQYF	TGTGCCACCAGTGAGTCGGGACGGCGTAGCACAGATACGCAGTATTTT	NA	NA	TRBV24-1	TRBJ2-3	16
CSARTSGTYEQYF	TGCAGTGCTAGGACTAGCGGCACCTACGAGCAGTACTTC	few	TRBD2	TRBV20-1	TRBJ2-7	13